This T cell receptor beta chain was identified during a study of blood T cells in healthy people across ages (dated by TCRdb to between 2014 and 2017). For the study in its entirety: Template switching captured roughly one uniquely barcoded TCR beta cDNA molecule per two T cells in model experiments. To avoid experimental bias, donors of different ages were randomly spread across the sequencing lanes. Two additional independent replicas of 1 million unique cDNA reads from the same blood draw were analyzed for two donors (one aged 18 to 30 and one aged 80 or older). The study measured age-related changes in TCR beta repertoire diversity using deep sequencing normalized with unique cDNA molecular identifiers. Donors were grouped into four age groups: young (average approximately 15 years), middle-aged (about 40), aged (around 56) and long-lived (approximately 78).

With respect to this clonotype: The clone's antigen remains unknown. Base qualities were left out, and no much larger clone turns up one base away.

From a lookup of the germline V gene, CDR1 and CDR2 are MNHEY and SVGEGT. Between the V and J ends, shortened by 2 bases and 6 bases respectively, the junction contains 8 bases. From its cysteine to its phenylalanine, the CDR3 spans 13 amino acids. This entry keeps only the CDR3 DNA: 39 bases, framed from base 1. Study-level results and caveats: Because donor CMV infection status was unknown, age-related changes in expanded clonotypes were potentially confounded. A strong correlation was found between observed TCR beta diversity and the percentage of naive T cells measured by flow cytometry. Estimates of total diversity from one million sequenced T cells were regarded as lower bounds and underestimates. As age increased, observed TCR beta diversity per million T cells dropped in a roughly linear way, and a significant reduction was already evident by age 40. The long-lived group showed more naive CD4+ T cells, fewer expanded clones and increased TCR diversity than the aged group, suggesting age selection. Bulk unsorted PBMC profiling prevented conclusive comparison of naive and antigen-experienced compartments.

Receptor libraries were prepared by 5' RACE. The run used an Illumina HiSeq 2500. The second PCR ran for roughly 7 to 11 cycles and used a J-beta primer mix along with a sample-barcoded 5' primer. Each TCR beta cDNA molecule received a unique molecular identifier from a template-switch 5' adaptor carrying 12 random nucleotides. Each sample yielded at least 2.5 million CDR3-containing paired-end reads. First-strand cDNA synthesis was performed from all RNA using the Mint cDNA synthesis kit, with priming by a TRBC-specific oligonucleotide. Following uracil-DNA glycosylase treatment, a first 18-cycle PCR with universal primers M1SS and BC2_uni_R was performed on all cDNA. In the original analysis: For normalization, 1 million high-quality reads were randomly selected from each sample, with every read carrying a distinct molecular identifier. Instead of being binned into consensus sequences, reads with shared molecular identifiers were discarded. MiTCR, run with a Q25 quality threshold and the strictest error-elimination algorithm, handled CDR3 identification, clonotype clustering and error correction. A nonparametric unseen species model using Euler transformation provided a lower-bound estimate of total TCR beta diversity. Starting from the raw public reads, TCRdb applied fastp trimming at Q25, assembled clones with MiXCR and retained in-frame beta chains. All rows with the same CDR3 protein become a single entry with the most common DNA and genes. The authors' filters were not applied to this entry. This sample is represented by about 1.1 million distinct CDR3 sequences; around two fifths of them were singletons. The ten largest clonotypes hold around 13% of the sample.

Donors were 39 systemically healthy Caucasian individuals from Russia aged roughly 6 to 90 years. Each donor gave roughly 11 milliliters of peripheral blood, drawn into EDTA-treated Vacutainer tubes. Ficoll-Paque density-gradient centrifugation was used to isolate PBMCs, with at least 6.5 million per sample. Total RNA, at least 6 micrograms per sample, was extracted from PBMCs with Trizol reagent. For every donor, an aliquot of PBMCs went through flow cytometry to measure the percentages of naive CD45RAhigh/CD27high T cells. The sequence links TRBV6-2 or TRBV6-3 to TRBJ1-5; the D gene remains uncertain. The source of this sequence is a young man in good health. Sequenced: blood. This receptor has the CDR3 CASSYEEGQPQHF. In nucleotide form, the sequence is TGTGCCAGCAGTTACGAGGAAGGTCAGCCCCAGCATTTT.